A selection of T cell receptor beta chains follows, all from one sample in a study of blood T cell repertoires in COVID-19. Clones were read by immunoSEQ multiplex PCR, and TCRdb kept only the in-frame ones, dropping some. The data hold about 90,000 clones, with around four fifths observed a single time. Sequenced sample: peripheral blood. The receptors originated from a man aged 45-65 years with acute or convalescent COVID-19. Each CDR3 is given with its conserved first and last residue. A D gene is named only where the DNA matches it firmly. The listing skips clone size in some rows; elsewhere it reads once, few, many or a size class.

j_gene | v_gene | d_gene | abundance | CDR3aa | CDR3nt
TRBJ1-1 | TRBV19 | - | many | CASSILGGVTEAFF | TGTGCCAGTAGTATATTGGGAGGGGTCACTGAAGCTTTCTTT
TRBJ2-1 | TRBV5-1 | - | - | CASSLGWTTGDDGNEQFF | TGCGCCAGCAGCTTGGGGTGGACTACAGGCGATGACGGCAATGAGCAGTTCTTC
TRBJ1-2 | TRBV7-9 | - | - | CASSLGGTPGDGYTF | TGTGCCAGCAGCTTAGGCGGGACCCCTGGGGATGGCTACACCTTC
TRBJ2-3 | TRBV6-6 | TRBD1 | - | CASSYSGQGPDTQYF | TGTGCCAGCAGTTACTCGGGACAGGGGCCAGATACGCAGTATTTT
TRBJ1-1 | TRBV18 | TRBD1 | - | CASSPPGTSGGGTEAFF | TGTGCCAGCTCACCACCAGGTACCTCAGGGGGAGGTACTGAAGCTTTCTTT
TRBJ2-1 | TRBV28 | - | - | CASSSSIGQFF | TGTGCCAGCAGTTCTAGTATAGGGCAGTTCTTC
TRBJ1-2 | TRBV28 | - | once | CASSQNGGYGYTF | TGTGCCAGCAGCCAAAACGGGGGCTATGGCTACACCTTC
TRBJ1-2 | TRBV14 | TRBD1 | - | CASSQDLGTGNGYTF | TGTGCCAGCAGCCAAGATCTTGGGACAGGGAATGGCTACACCTTC
TRBJ1-4 | TRBV5-1 | - | few | CASSLGAANEKLFF | TGCGCCAGCAGCTTGGGGGCAGCTAATGAAAAACTGTTTTTT
TRBJ1-4 | TRBV4-3 | - | once | CASSQDGGGTSEKLFF | TGCGCCAGCAGCCAAGATGGGGGGGGCACAAGCGAAAAACTGTTTTTT
TRBJ1-1 | TRBV29-1 | - | - | CSGQENTEAFF | TGCAGCGGACAGGAGAACACTGAAGCTTTCTTT
TRBJ2-1 | TRBV9 | - | - | CASSVGGTSYNEQFF | TGTGCCAGCAGCGTAGGCGGGACCTCCTACAATGAGCAGTTCTTC
TRBJ1-1 | TRBV10-1 | - | - | CASSIGQLNTEAFF | TGCGCCAGCAGTATCGGACAACTGAACACTGAAGCTTTCTTT
TRBJ2-1 | TRBV28 | - | - | CASSLSQSYNEQFF | TGTGCCAGCAGTTTATCACAGTCCTACAATGAGCAGTTCTTC
TRBJ2-7 | TRBV7-9 | - | - | CASSLTQGSYEQYF | TGTGCCAGCAGCTTAACTCAGGGCTCCTACGAGCAGTACTTC
TRBJ2-7 | TRBV15 | - | - | CATSRDSQGSYEQYF | TGTGCCACCAGCAGAGATTCGCAGGGCTCCTACGAGCAGTACTTC
TRBJ1-2 | TRBV7-9 | TRBD1 | - | CASSSGWGTADGYTF | TGTGCCAGCAGCTCGGGGTGGGGGACAGCTGATGGCTACACCTTC
TRBJ1-1 | TRBV9 | TRBD1 | - | CASSTGTANTEAFF | TGTGCCAGCAGCACCGGGACAGCAAACACTGAAGCTTTCTTT
TRBJ2-2 | TRBV24-1 | TRBD2 | - | CATSDLTSGRSNTGELFF | TGTGCCACCAGTGACCTGACTAGCGGGAGGTCGAACACCGGGGAGCTGTTTTTT
TRBJ2-5 | TRBV5-4 | TRBD2 | - | CASRSGLAGEETQYF | TGTGCCAGCAGATCTGGACTAGCGGGAGAAGAGACCCAGTACTTC
TRBJ1-5 | TRBV7-5 | - | - | CVRSLELVPQHF | TGTGTCAGAAGCTTAGAACTGGTGCCCCAGCATTTT
TRBJ2-7 | TRBV4-1 | TRBD1 | - | CASSQGAGTGEGEQYF | TGCGCCAGCAGCCAAGGTGCAGGGACAGGGGAAGGCGAGCAGTACTTC
TRBJ2-3 | TRBV2 | TRBD2 | - | CASSPETLAGGKSWTDTQYF | TGTGCCAGCAGTCCCGAGACTTTAGCGGGGGGGAAGAGTTGGACAGATACGCAGTATTTT
TRBJ2-1 | TRBV6-5 | - | - | CASRDGSSYNEQFF | TGTGCCAGCAGAGACGGGAGCTCCTACAATGAGCAGTTCTTC
TRBJ2-2 | TRBV7-3 | - | - | CASRFERTGELFF | TGTGCCAGCAGGTTCGAGAGAACCGGGGAGCTGTTTTTT
TRBJ1-1 | TRBV6-4 | TRBD1 | - | CASSGTGGETEAFF | TGTGCCAGCAGTGGGACAGGGGGGGAGACTGAAGCTTTCTTT
TRBJ1-2 | TRBV6-6 | - | - | CASSDDSSYTF | TGTGCCAGCAGTGACGACAGTAGCTACACCTTC
TRBJ1-2 | TRBV12-3/TRBV12-4 | TRBD1 | - | CASRGTGHYGYTF | TGTGCCAGCAGGGGGACAGGCCACTATGGCTACACCTTC
TRBJ2-3 | TRBV3-1/TRBV3-2 | TRBD2 | - | CASSLGTSGQLSTDTQYF | TGTGCCAGCAGCCTCGGGACTAGCGGGCAATTAAGCACAGATACGCAGTATTTT
TRBJ2-5 | TRBV7-9 | - | once | CASSSLPPGQETQYF | TGTGCCAGCAGCTCCCTTCCTCCAGGGCAAGAGACCCAGTACTTC
TRBJ2-1 | TRBV10-3 | TRBD2 | once | CATDAQTSGGHNEQFF | TGTGCCACCGACGCTCAAACTAGCGGGGGACACAATGAGCAGTTCTTC
TRBJ2-7 | TRBV13 | - | - | CASSLAGSDEQYF | TGTGCCAGCAGCTTAGCAGGGTCTGACGAGCAGTACTTC
TRBJ2-7 | TRBV6-2/TRBV6-3 | TRBD2 | - | CASSNGGFYEQYF | TGTGCCAGCAGTAACGGGGGGTTCTACGAGCAGTACTTC
TRBJ2-3 | TRBV7-2 | - | - | CASSLVGTSRADTQYF | TGTGCCAGCAGCTTAGTTGGCACTAGCCGGGCAGATACGCAGTATTTT
TRBJ1-6 | TRBV7-2 | TRBD1 | - | CASRSGTGRSPLHF | TGTGCCAGCAGGTCCGGGACAGGGCGTTCACCCCTCCACTTT
TRBJ2-1 | TRBV7-3 | - | - | CASSLPGGGTGGSYNEQFF | TGTGCCAGCAGCCTCCCGGGGGGCGGTACAGGAGGGAGCTACAATGAGCAGTTCTTC
TRBJ1-3 | TRBV5-6 | TRBD1 | few | CASSLETGGSGNTIYF | TGTGCCAGCAGCCTTGAAACAGGGGGCTCTGGAAACACCATATATTTT
TRBJ1-2 | TRBV12-3/TRBV12-4 | - | - | CASSFQNNGYTF | TGTGCCAGCAGTTTCCAGAATAATGGCTACACCTTC
TRBJ2-1 | TRBV18 | - | - | CASSPANYNEQFF | TGTGCCAGCTCACCAGCGAACTACAATGAGCAGTTCTTC
TRBJ1-2 | TRBV6-4 | - | - | CASSDSAGNGYTF | TGTGCCAGCAGTGACTCGGCGGGGAATGGCTACACCTTC
TRBJ2-7 | TRBV10-2 | - | medium-sized | CASSEPGAYEQYF | TGCGCCAGCAGTGAGCCAGGGGCCTACGAGCAGTACTTC
TRBJ2-6 | TRBV18 | TRBD1 | - | CASSSQRTGGSGANVLTF | TGTGCCAGCTCCAGTCAAAGGACAGGGGGCTCTGGGGCCAACGTCCTGACTTTC
TRBJ1-5 | TRBV6-2/TRBV6-3 | - | - | CASSYRQGGSGNQPQHF | TGTGCCAGCAGTTACAGGCAGGGTGGAAGTGGCAATCAGCCCCAGCATTTT
TRBJ2-7 | TRBV28 | - | - | CASSSNVGSNYEQYF | TGTGCCAGCAGCTCTAACGTCGGGTCTAACTACGAGCAGTACTTC
TRBJ2-1 | TRBV30 | TRBD2 | - | CAWMASGIFNEQFF | TGTGCCTGGATGGCTAGCGGCATCTTTAATGAGCAGTTCTTC
TRBJ2-4 | TRBV27 | TRBD2 | - | CASSLSGAGGLQNIQYF | TGTGCCAGCAGTTTATCTGGGGCGGGGGGGCTCCAAAACATTCAGTACTTC
TRBJ1-1 | TRBV6-5 | - | - | CASRRPGVETEAFF | TGTGCCAGCAGACGCCCGGGGGTTGAGACTGAAGCTTTCTTT
TRBJ2-5 | TRBV6-2/TRBV6-3 | - | - | CASSYTTYQETQYF | TGTGCCAGCAGTTACACTACGTACCAAGAGACCCAGTACTTC
TRBJ2-1 | TRBV5-6 | - | - | CASSLGSSSYNEQFF | TGTGCCAGCAGCTTGGGCTCCAGCTCCTACAATGAGCAGTTCTTC
TRBJ2-1 | TRBV28 | TRBD2 | - | CASSPGTSGTAEQFF | TGTGCCAGCAGCCCCGGGACTAGCGGGACCGCTGAGCAGTTCTTC
TRBJ2-1 | TRBV10-3 | - | few | CAIAEYNEQFF | TGTGCCATCGCTGAGTACAATGAGCAGTTCTTC
TRBJ2-2 | TRBV5-1 | - | - | CASSLDRIGSGELFF | TGCGCCAGCAGCTTGGACAGAATAGGATCCGGGGAGCTGTTTTTT
TRBJ2-7 | TRBV30 | TRBD2 | - | CAWETAGGYEQYF | TGTGCCTGGGAAACGGCGGGAGGGTACGAGCAGTACTTC
TRBJ1-6 | TRBV6-4 | TRBD1 | - | CASSDGTGGSPLHF | TGTGCCAGCAGTGACGGGACAGGGGGGAGTCCCCTCCACTTT
TRBJ1-5 | TRBV9 | - | - | CASSVDGYSNQPQHF | TGTGCCAGCAGCGTAGACGGGTATAGCAATCAGCCCCAGCATTTT
TRBJ2-7 | TRBV19 | TRBD2 | - | CASSIREEPAYEQYF | TGTGCCAGTAGTATTCGGGAGGAACCAGCCTACGAGCAGTACTTC
TRBJ1-6 | TRBV7-2 | TRBD1 | - | CASSLTGTGNSPLHF | TGTGCCAGCAGTTTGACCGGGACAGGCAATTCACCCCTCCACTTT
TRBJ2-3 | TRBV5-1 | TRBD2 | - | CASSPGGGRDTQYF | TGCGCCAGCAGCCCCGGCGGCGGGAGAGATACGCAGTATTTT
TRBJ2-1 | TRBV6-5 | TRBD2 | once | CASGGRGKNEQFF | TGTGCCAGCGGCGGGAGGGGGAAAAATGAGCAGTTCTTC
TRBJ2-3 | TRBV7-8 | - | once | CASGRTVVTSTDTQYF | TGTGCCAGCGGCCGGACTGTTGTTACTAGCACAGATACGCAGTATTTT